This record covers a single TCR beta chain. The sample is drawn from a study of shared clonotypes between healthy human individuals. Study-wide context: Donors had three CD4 naive, three CD4 memory, two CD8 naive and one CD8 memory plate apiece.

Clones were read by immunoSEQ multiplex PCR, and TCRdb kept only the in-frame ones, dropping some. In the table there are more than 2 million clones, approximately 96% of which are singletons. Germline-derived CDR1 and CDR2 are SGHRS and YFSETQ. This CDR3 is built from 13 residues. V was cut by 1 base and J by 6 bases, with 7 bases left in between. The source is a man younger than 35 in good health. Source material: naive CD4+ T cells sorted from blood. The subset denotes: CD45RA+ positively selected. The J gene is TRBJ1-4, the V gene TRBV5-1; maybe TRBD1 (6 bases). CDR3 protein: CASSLNRDEKLFF. CDR3 nucleotides: TGCGCCAGCAGCTTGAACAGGGATGAAAAACTGTTTTTT.